A single sample gave rise to the 19 T cell receptor beta chains below, sequenced in a study of blood T cell repertoires in COVID-19. The protocol was immunoSEQ multiplex PCR, while the TCRdb copy is restricted to in-frame clones and leaves out a portion. Found here are about 140,000 clones, 80% to 90% of them singletons; the top ten hold approximately 3%. The sample taken for sequencing was peripheral blood. The receptors were sampled from a woman aged 55-70 years with active COVID-19.

The rearrangement uses TRBV2 and TRBJ1-6; D is possibly TRBD1 (5 bases). This CDR3 comprises 13 residues. V gave up 9 bases and J gave up 0 bases, with 6 bases separating them. Germline V gene sequence: CDR1 SNHLY, CDR2 FYNNEI. CDR3 amino acids: CARGGSYNSPLHF. CDR3 nucleotide sequence: TGTGCCAGGGGGGGCTCCTATAATTCACCCCTCCACTTT.

The V call is TRBV28, the J call TRBJ2-1, with 13 bases matching TRBD2. Trimming removed 5 bases from V and 4 bases from J; junction bases left unmatched: 8. The CDR3 consists of 17 residues. Per the germline V gene, CDR1 is MDHEN and CDR2 is SYDVKM. In nucleotides, the CDR3 is TGTGCCAGCAGTCGACTAGCGGGAGGCTCCCGGTACAATGAGCAGTTCTTC. Translating gives CASSRLAGGSRYNEQFF.

The chain carries TRBV4-3 and TRBJ2-1; a possible D gene is TRBD2 (5 bases). Trimming pared 3 bases from V and 0 bases from J, leaving 6 bases between. From germline, CDR1 is LGHNA and CDR2 YSLEER. The CDR3 runs to 14 residues. The CDR3 spells CASSQGSSYNEQFF. CDR3 bases: TGCGCCAGCAGCCAGGGGAGCTCCTACAATGAGCAGTTCTTC.

This rearrangement joins TRBV6-5 to TRBJ2-7; the D is unclear. The CDR3 consists of 13 residues. CDR1 is MNHEY, CDR2 SVGAGI, per germline. V was pared by 4 bases and J by 4 bases, with 11 bases between. CDR3 protein: CASSSSRLYEQYF. CDR3 nucleotide sequence: TGTGCCAGCAGTTCCTCGCGGTTATACGAGCAGTACTTC.

The V and J genes are TRBV7-3 and TRBJ2-3; 16 positions agree with TRBD2. The J segment lost 3 bases and the V segment lost 7 bases, leaving 10 bases of the junction unmatched. The CDR3 covers 18 residues. Germline loops: CDR1 SGHTA, CDR2 FQGTGA. In DNA, the CDR3 is TGTGCCAGCACCGGGACTAGCGGGAGGGCCGTACTTACAGATACGCAGTATTTT. This codes for CASTGTSGRAVLTDTQYF. Based on the CDR3 plus reference TRBV7-3 and TRBJ2-3, the full variable domain is GAGVSQTPSNKVTEKGKYVELRCDPISGHTALYWYRQSLGQGPEFLIYFQGTGAADDSGLPNDRFFAVRPEGSVSTLKIQRTERGDSAVYLCASTGTSGRAVLTDTQYFGPGTRLTVL.

The gene calls are TRBV18 and TRBJ2-7, with 7 bases identical to TRBD2. The CDR3 loop spans 14 amino acids. Trimming cost V 5 bases and J 3 bases; bases outside gene matches: 7. From germline, CDR1 is KGHSH and CDR2 LQKENI. The CDR3 sequence: CASSGGLVFYEQYF. The CDR3 DNA is TGTGCCAGCTCAGGCGGACTAGTGTTCTACGAGCAGTACTTC.

The chain is built from TRBV5-1 and TRBJ2-3; 7 bases map to TRBD1. Germline values: CDR1 SGHRS, CDR2 YFSETQ. Trimming took 1 base from V and 6 from J; bases not matched to a gene: 5. The CDR3 runs 14 residues. The CDR3 sequence: CASSLSTGRDTQYF. CDR3 bases: TGCGCCAGCAGCTTGTCGACAGGGCGGGATACGCAGTATTTT.

The rearrangement joins TRBV7-2 to TRBJ2-5; possible D gene TRBD1, 6 bases. CDR1 and CDR2 (germline): SGHTA, FQGNSA. V gave up 4 bases and J gave up 1 base, with 16 bases separating them. This CDR3 region has 16 residues. CDR3 in amino acids: CASSSVRDTLQETQYF. DNA of the CDR3: TGTGCCAGCAGCTCGGTCCGGGACACCCTCCAAGAGACCCAGTACTTC.

The CDR3 loop reads CASLKGSQRNYNEQFF. In nucleotides, the CDR3 is TGTGCCAGCTTAAAAGGGAGCCAAAGAAACTACAATGAGCAGTTCTTC. The rearrangement uses TRBV2 and TRBJ2-1, with D perhaps TRBD2 (5 bases). Per germline, CDR1 SNHLY and CDR2 FYNNEI. There are 16 residues in the CDR3. The V end was cut by 8 bases, the J end by 3 bases, with 20 bases between.

The CDR3 loop reads CASSLAGGPGGYTF. CDR3 sequence (DNA): TGTGCCAGCAGCTTAGCGGGGGGGCCCGGCGGCTACACCTTC. The chain joins TRBV7-9 to TRBJ1-2; perhaps TRBD1 as D (6 bases). Germline loops: CDR1 SEHNR, CDR2 FQNEAQ (reference sequence). Trimming left V 0 bases short and J 8 bases short, with 13 bases between. The CDR3 runs to 14 residues.

The chain couples TRBV6-5 to TRBJ2-7, with D perhaps TRBD1 (6 bases). V was shortened by 4 bases and J by 1 base, with 14 bases between the two germline ends. Germline loops: CDR1 MNHEY, CDR2 SVGAGI. The CDR3 has 15 amino acids. The CDR3 sequence is CASSSGTPSSYEQYF. The DNA for the CDR3 is TGTGCCAGCAGTTCCGGGACACCAAGTTCCTACGAGCAGTACTTC.

This chain uses TRBV7-8 with TRBJ1-4; the D is unclear. CDR3 length: 15 amino acids. From germline, CDR1 is SGHVS and CDR2 FQNEAQ. Deletions cut 1 base from V and 1 base from J, with 7 bases between. The CDR3 DNA reads TGTGCCAGCAGCTTAGATTCGGGAACTAATGAAAAACTGTTTTTT. Translating it yields CASSLDSGTNEKLFF.

This clone was detected a few times. The rearrangement links TRBV7-9 to TRBJ1-2; D is unclear. The CDR3 loop spans 13 amino acids. Looked up from germline, CDR1 is SEHNR and CDR2 is FQNEAQ (reference sequence). Trimming cost V 1 base and J 6 bases, with 9 bases left between them. CDR3 nucleotides: TGTGCCAGCAGCTTAGGAGGGTCTGATGGCTACACCTTC. Translated, it gives CASSLGGSDGYTF.

This clone was counted many times. The chain carries TRBV5-1 and TRBJ1-3; D perhaps matches TRBD1 (6 bases). The germline CDR1 and CDR2 sequences are SGHRS and YFSETQ. Trimming stripped 8 bases from V and 0 bases from J, with 12 bases between. The CDR3 spans 14 residues. This CDR3 is CASRQEPSGNTIYF. CDR3 nucleotide sequence: TGCGCCAGTAGACAGGAACCCTCTGGAAACACCATATATTTT.

This chain joins TRBV14 and TRBJ2-7; tentatively, D is TRBD2 (5 bases). The V gene's germline CDR1 is SGHDN and CDR2 FVKESK. There are 13 residues in the CDR3. Trimming left V 4 bases short and J 6 bases short, with 13 bases between. The CDR3: CASSPPAVGEQYF. CDR3 coding DNA: TGTGCCAGCAGCCCCCCAGCGGTTGGCGAGCAGTACTTC.

The chain joins TRBV6-5 to TRBJ1-3; D may be TRBD1 (5 bases). CDR3 length: 15 amino acids. V gave up 6 bases and J gave up 0 bases, with 12 bases separating them. Germline V gene sequence: CDR1 MNHEY, CDR2 SVGAGI. Here the CDR3 DNA reads TGTGCCAGCAGACTCCGGAGGGGCTCTGGAAACACCATATATTTT. The encoded protein is CASRLRRGSGNTIYF.

CDR3 nucleotides: TGTGCCAGCAGTGAACGGGGACTAGCGGGAGCCTACGAGCAGTACTTC. Its translation: CASSERGLAGAYEQYF. The chain carries TRBV2 and TRBJ2-7; 14 bases map to TRBD2. There are 16 residues in the CDR3. The germline CDR1 and CDR2 sequences are SNHLY and FYNNEI. V lost 2 bases and J lost 2; bases outside the gene matches: 2.

The chain carries TRBV28 and TRBJ1-2, with D maybe TRBD1 (5 bases). In germline, CDR1 is MDHEN, CDR2 SYDVKM. The CDR3 has 13 amino acids. Trimming shortened V by 3 bases and J by 4 bases, and 9 bases separated the two germline ends. This chain's CDR3 is CASSLDTFYGYTF. DNA for the CDR3: TGTGCCAGCAGTTTGGACACTTTCTATGGCTACACCTTC.

This sequence joins TRBV13 and TRBJ2-3; D is unresolved. The CDR3 consists of 16 residues. V was shortened by 1 base and J by 2 bases, with 13 bases between the two germline ends. Germline V gene sequence: CDR1 PRHDT, CDR2 FYEKMQ (reference sequence). CDR3 in DNA: TGTGCCAGCAGCTTAGACCGGATAGCAAACACAGATACGCAGTATTTT. Amino acid sequence: CASSLDRIANTDTQYF.